The TCR beta chain under discussion was sequenced for a study of OX40 agonist ivuxolimab in advanced cancers. Profiling relied on immunoSEQ multiplex PCR, and the TCRdb table lists in-frame clones only, not all of them. Of more than 25,000 clones in the sample, roughly 74% were seen once. With regard to this clone: Its target is unknown.

Overall study results and limits: Partial responders treated at 0.1-3.0 mg/kg exhibited clonal expansion among the lowest measured. The study found that CD8+ T cells averaged more expanded clones than CD4+.

Germline assignment: CDR1 LNHDA and CDR2 SQIVND (reference sequence). The ends were cut back, 6 bases at V and 4 bases at J, with 16 bases in the middle. CDR3 length: 15 residues. The chain joins TRBV19 to TRBJ1-5; tentatively, D is TRBD1 (6 bases). This TCR came from an adult with an advanced solid tumor such as melanoma, head and neck, liver or kidney cancer. Here the sequenced sample was CD4+ or CD8+ T cells sorted from blood, taken in a trial of the OX40 agonist ivuxolimab. The CDR3 reads CASSHGGGANQPQHF. CDR3 nucleotide sequence: TGTGCCAGTAGCCACGGGGGGGGCGCAAATCAGCCCCAGCATTTT.